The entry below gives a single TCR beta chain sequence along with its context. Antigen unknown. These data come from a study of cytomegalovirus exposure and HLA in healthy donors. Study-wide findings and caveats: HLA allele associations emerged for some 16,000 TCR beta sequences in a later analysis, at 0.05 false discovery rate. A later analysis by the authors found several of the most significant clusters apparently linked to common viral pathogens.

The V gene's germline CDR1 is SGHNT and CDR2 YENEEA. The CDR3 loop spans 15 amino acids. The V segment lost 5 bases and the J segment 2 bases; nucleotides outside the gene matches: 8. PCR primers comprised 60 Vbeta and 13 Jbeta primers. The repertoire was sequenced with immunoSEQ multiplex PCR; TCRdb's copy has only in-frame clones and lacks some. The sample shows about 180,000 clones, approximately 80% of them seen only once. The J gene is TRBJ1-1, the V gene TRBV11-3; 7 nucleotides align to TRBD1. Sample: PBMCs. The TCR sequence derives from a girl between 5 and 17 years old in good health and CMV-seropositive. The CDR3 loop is CASSRTTGLNTEAFF. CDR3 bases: TGTGCCAGCAGCCGAACGACAGGGCTCAACACTGAAGCTTTCTTT.